The present T cell receptor beta chain was sequenced within a study of T cell responses to AZD1222 COVID-19 vaccine. The wider study: Pooling was applied to second doses at about 4 or about 12 weeks. General study findings and limits: Among AZD1222 vaccinees, only six were seropositive at baseline.

The CDR3 length is 13 residues. V was clipped by 1 base and J by 2 bases; unmatched bases: 0. CDR1 and CDR2 from the germline V gene are GTSNPN and SVGIG (reference sequence). This clone occurred a few times. The target antigen is unknown. This table comes from immunoSEQ multiplex PCR, and its TCRdb copy is limited to in-frame clones, with some not included. The data hold some 96,000 clones, with 88% observed a single time. The V call is TRBV30, the J call TRBJ2-5, with 8 nucleotides matching TRBD2. The input for sequencing was peripheral blood, taken on day 0 of AZD1222 vaccination. The receptor was derived from an adult in good health. The CDR3, as DNA: TGTGCCTGGAGTGGCGGGGGGCAAGAGACCCAGTACTTC. This gives the protein CAWSGGGQETQYF.